This TCR beta chain was identified during a study of T cells in Graves' hyperthyroidism and ophthalmopathy. The CDR3 has 14 residues. The germline V and J ends were trimmed by 5 bases and 0 bases, with 8 bases remaining between them. Per germline, CDR1 MGHRA and CDR2 YSYEKL. Amplification targeted TCR beta CDR3 regions from RNA transcripts. The HTBI primer set served for first-round RT-PCR of the TCR CDR3. One entry per CDR3 protein results from TCRdb running MiXCR on the multiplex PCR reads. The table has approximately 370,000 distinct CDR3 sequences, 14% to 15% seen once. This clonotype appeared many times.

The sample consisted of blood. The clonotype originates from a woman younger than 45 with Graves' hyperthyroidism. The chain joins TRBV4-1 to TRBJ1-5; D is perhaps TRBD1 (6 bases). CDR3 bases: TGCGCCAGCAGCGTACAGGGTAGCAATCAGCCCCAGCATTTT. Its translation: CASSVQGSNQPQHF.